The next 26 T cell receptor beta chains were all read from a single sample in a study of cytomegalovirus exposure and HLA in healthy donors. PCR employed 60 Vbeta and 13 Jbeta primers. This table comes from immunoSEQ multiplex PCR, and its TCRdb copy is limited to in-frame clones, with some not included. The top ten clones hold around 3% of a sample with roughly 200,000 clones, around 75% of them seen once. The specimen sequenced was PBMCs. The origin of the receptors is a male donor in good health and CMV-seronegative.

J is TRBJ1-2 and V is TRBV19; tentatively, D is TRBD1 (5 bases). The germline CDR1 and CDR2 sequences are LNHDA and SQIVND (reference sequence). CDR3 size: 15 residues. The V end lost 3 bases, the J end lost 4 bases, and 15 bases lay between the germline ends. Here the CDR3 reads CASSILMTAPYGYTF. The DNA of the CDR3 is TGTGCCAGTAGTATCCTCATGACAGCGCCCTATGGCTACACCTTC. Full variable domain (rest looked up from reference TRBV19 and TRBJ1-2): DGGITQSPKYLFRKEGQNVTLSCEQNLNHDAMYWYRQDPGQGLRLIYYSQIVNDFQKGDIAEGYSVSREKKESFPLTVTSAQKNPTAFYLCASSILMTAPYGYTFGSGTRLTVV.

The J gene is TRBJ2-1, the V gene TRBV6-5; 9 nucleotides line up with TRBD2. Looked up from germline, CDR1 is MNHEY and CDR2 is SVGAGI. The CDR3 covers 15 residues. V trimming: 3 bases; J trimming: 8 bases; junction bases outside the gene matches: 8. The CDR3 DNA is TGTGCCAGCAGTTATTTGGCTAGCGGGAACGATGAGCAGTTCTTC. Translation: CASSYLASGNDEQFF.

The CDR3 protein is CASSDVQGYTEAFF. In DNA, the CDR3 is TGTGCCAGTAGTGATGTACAGGGTTACACTGAAGCTTTCTTT. The V and J genes are TRBV19 and TRBJ1-1, with D perhaps TRBD1 (6 bases). The CDR3 covers 14 residues. The germline V gene has CDR1 LNHDA and CDR2 SQIVND (reference sequence). Trimming stripped 5 bases from V and 3 bases from J, with 13 bases between.

The chain is built from TRBV4-3 and TRBJ2-3; the D gene is possibly TRBD2 (6 bases). Trimming stripped 6 bases from V and 2 bases from J, with 24 bases between. There are 18 residues in the CDR3. CDR1 and CDR2 (germline): LGHNA, YSLEER. CDR3 DNA sequence: TGCGCCAGCAGACAATCTCCCCTTTCGGGGGAGAACACAGATACGCAGTATTTT. It encodes CASRQSPLSGENTDTQYF.

This clone appeared a few times. The V call is TRBV6-1, the J call TRBJ1-1, with no clear D. Germline V CDR1 and CDR2: MNHNS, SASEGT. The CDR3 is made up of 13 amino acids. V lost 5 bases and J 1 base, leaving 8 bases between the germline ends. The CDR3 nucleotides are TGTGCCAGCAGTATACAACGGAACACTGAAGCTTTCTTT. Protein sequence: CASSIQRNTEAFF.

This chain links TRBV7-9 with TRBJ2-7, with TRBD1 matching over 7 bases. This CDR3 has 14 residues. Germline V gives CDR1 SEHNR, CDR2 FQNEAQ (reference sequence). V was clipped by 5 bases and J by 3 bases; unmatched bases: 7. As DNA, the CDR3 is TGTGCCAGCAGCGCCTCAGGGGGACGCTACGAGCAGTACTTC. Translating gives CASSASGGRYEQYF. Full variable domain (outside the CDR3, taken from reference TRBV7-9 and TRBJ2-7): DTGVSQNPRHKITKRGQNVTFRCDPISEHNRLYWYRQTLGQGPEFLTYFQNEAQLEKSRLLSDRFSAERPKGSFSTLEIQRTEQGDSAMYLCASSASGGRYEQYFGPGTRLTVT.

This chain connects TRBV9 to TRBJ2-6; 9 positions match TRBD1. With V trimmed by 0 bases and J by 4 bases, 11 bases remained unmatched. Germline CDR1 is SGDLS and CDR2 is YYNGEE. The CDR3 covers 19 residues. CDR3 sequence reads: CASSVATRGTGSGANVLTF. The CDR3 coding sequence is TGTGCCAGCAGCGTAGCTACTCGGGGGACAGGGTCCGGGGCCAACGTCCTGACTTTC. Based on the CDR3 plus reference TRBV9 and TRBJ2-6, the full variable domain is DSGVTQTPKHLITATGQRVTLRCSPRSGDLSVYWYQQSLDQGLQFLIQYYNGEERAKGNILERFSAQQFPDLHSELNLSSLELGDSALYFCASSVATRGTGSGANVLTFGAGSRLTVL.

About this clone: Because it lacks the conserved phenylalanine or tryptophan at the end, this CDR3 is likely a read error. This chain connects TRBV7-2 to TRBJ1-5, with D tentatively TRBD1 (6 bases). V dropped 4 bases and J dropped 0 bases, with 7 bases sitting between them. Germline assignment: CDR1 SGHTA and CDR2 FQGNSA. The CDR3 contains 14 residues. DNA for the CDR3: TGTGCCAGCAGCTACAGGGTTAGCAATCAGCCCCAGCATCTT. This gives the protein CASSYRVSNQPQHL.

The CDR3 sequence is CAIEGAGADTQYF. CDR3 nucleotides: TGTGCCATCGAGGGGGCAGGGGCAGATACGCAGTATTTT. The chain is built from TRBV10-3 and TRBJ2-3; TRBD1 matches at 7 bases. Germline CDR1 reads ENHRY; CDR2 reads SYGVKD. J lost 4 bases, V lost 8 bases, and 6 bases had no gene match. The CDR3 has 13 residues.

The chain joins TRBV25-1 to TRBJ2-3, with 7 nucleotides matching TRBD2. The ends lost 3 bases at V and 2 bases at J; junction bases unmatched: 5. The CDR3 extends over 15 amino acids. Germline V gene sequence: CDR1 MGHDK, CDR2 SYGVNS. CDR3 sequence reads: CASSDLRDYTDTQYF. The CDR3 bases are TGTGCCAGCAGTGACCTCCGGGACTACACAGATACGCAGTATTTT.

In its sample, this clone was seen once. This rearrangement joins TRBV19 to TRBJ2-7; D is uncertain. This CDR3 has 14 amino acids. From germline, CDR1 is LNHDA and CDR2 SQIVND (reference sequence). Trimming took off 2 bases at V and 0 bases at J, with 8 bases between the two ends. Here the CDR3 reads CASSIRSGSYEQYF. The DNA of the CDR3 is TGTGCCAGTAGTATACGTTCGGGCTCCTACGAGCAGTACTTC.

The gene calls are TRBV9 and TRBJ1-6, with D perhaps matching TRBD1 (5 bases). This CDR3 has 13 residues. Per the germline V gene, CDR1 is SGDLS and CDR2 is YYNGEE. V shed 4 bases and J shed 10 bases, with 12 bases lying between them. For the CDR3, the DNA is TGTGCCAGCAGCAGCAGGGATCGGTCACCCCTCCACTTT. This sequence encodes CASSSRDRSPLHF.

This clone was seen only a few times. V is TRBV4-1 and J is TRBJ1-5, with D tentatively TRBD1 (6 bases). Between the trimmed V and J ends, which lost 5 bases and 2 bases, there was a span of 10 bases. CDR1 MGHRA and CDR2 YSYEKL come from the germline V gene. The CDR3 consists of 14 residues. The CDR3 reads CASSGGSGNQPQHF. Here the CDR3 DNA reads TGCGCCAGCAGCGGGGGCTCGGGCAATCAGCCCCAGCATTTT.

The V gene is TRBV7-9, the J gene TRBJ2-1; tentative D call: TRBD1 (6 bases). V was cut by 0 bases and J by 0 bases, with 18 bases left in between. The length of the CDR3 is 19 residues. Germline V gene sequence: CDR1 SEHNR, CDR2 FQNEAQ (reference sequence). The CDR3 bases are TGTGCCAGCAGCTTAGCGTTCAGCCTTTACAGGGCCTCCTACAATGAGCAGTTCTTC. It encodes CASSLAFSLYRASYNEQFF. The full variable domain, in which reference TRBV7-9 and TRBJ2-1 provide the parts outside the CDR3, is DTGVSQNPRHKITKRGQNVTFRCDPISEHNRLYWYRQTLGQGPEFLTYFQNEAQLEKSRLLSDRFSAERPKGSFSTLEIQRTEQGDSAMYLCASSLAFSLYRASYNEQFFGPGTRLTVL.

The DNA for the CDR3 is TGTGCCTGGGGCCGGACAGGGAAGCAGCCCCAGCATTTT. It translates to CAWGRTGKQPQHF. The chain couples TRBV30 to TRBJ1-5, with TRBD1 matching over 8 bases. J gave up 7 bases and V 5 bases, and 7 bases lay outside the gene matches. The CDR3 has 13 residues. Germline CDR1 reads GTSNPN; CDR2 reads SVGIG (reference sequence).

This clone was observed once. This rearrangement joins TRBV10-3 to TRBJ2-5; 14 nucleotides agree with TRBD2. TRBJ2-7 explains the end of the DNA better; the J call may be wrong. Per the germline V gene, CDR1 is ENHRY and CDR2 is SYGVKD. The CDR3 covers 15 residues. CDR3 loop: CAITGTSGGVYEQYF. The CDR3 region has the DNA TGTGCCATCACCGGGACTAGCGGGGGTGTCTACGAGCAGTACTTC.

The V gene is TRBV27, the J gene TRBJ1-5; 9 nucleotides agree with TRBD1. Germline CDR1 and CDR2: MNHEY and SMNVEV (reference sequence). The CDR3 extends over 13 amino acids. The V and J ends lost 5 bases and 7 bases, in that order; junction bases with no gene match: 3. CDR3 protein: CASSDRGKQPQHF. CDR3 sequence (DNA): TGTGCCAGCAGTGACAGGGGGAAACAGCCCCAGCATTTT.

This clone was seen only a few times. The rearrangement links TRBV2 to TRBJ2-3, with unresolved D. This CDR3 has 12 amino acids. CDR1 is SNHLY, CDR2 FYNNEI, per germline. Between the trimmed V and J ends, which lost 4 bases and 4 bases, there was a span of 6 bases. The CDR3 nucleotides read TGTGCCAGCAGTGCTCGGGCAGATACGCAGTATTTT. Its protein product is CASSARADTQYF.

This clone was recorded only once. This chain joins TRBV12-5 and TRBJ2-1; D might be TRBD2 (5 bases). V lost 1 base, J lost 10 bases, and 8 bases lay in between. The CDR3 is 12 amino acids. The V gene's germline CDR1 is LGHNT and CDR2 FRNRAP. The CDR3 here is CASGLAGLEQFF. As DNA, the CDR3 is TGTGCTAGTGGTTTGGCGGGGTTGGAGCAGTTCTTC.

This clone was detected a few times. V and J are TRBV6-6 and TRBJ2-5, with 9 bases matching TRBD2. The J call is in doubt because the DNA end fits TRBJ2-7 better. Looked up from germline, CDR1 is MNHNY and CDR2 is SVGAGI (reference sequence). This CDR3 is 15 amino acids long. In DNA, the CDR3 is TGTGCCAGCAGTTTCTATAGCGGGAGTAGCTACGAGCAGTACTTC. Encoded protein: CASSFYSGSSYEQYF.

This sequence joins TRBV6-6 and TRBJ1-1; D not resolved. There are 12 residues in the CDR3. The V gene's germline CDR1 is MNHNY and CDR2 SVGAGI (reference sequence). Trimming left V 5 bases short and J 11 bases short, with 15 bases between. The CDR3 DNA reads as TGTGCCAGCAGTCTTGAGGGTTCCAGGGCTTTCTTT. Translated, it gives CASSLEGSRAFF.

The V gene is TRBV6-6, the J gene TRBJ1-2; 9 bases match TRBD1. V lost 6 bases and J lost 4; bases outside the gene matches: 6. This CDR3 comprises 14 residues. In germline, CDR1 is MNHNY, CDR2 SVGAGI (reference sequence). The CDR3 sequence is CASSHWDRAYGYTF. The CDR3 region has the DNA TGTGCCAGCAGCCATTGGGACAGGGCCTATGGCTACACCTTC.

V usage is TRBV10-3 and J usage is TRBJ1-5, with 8 bases aligning to TRBD1. Germline loops: CDR1 ENHRY, CDR2 SYGVKD. After removal of 8 bases from V and 7 bases from J, the junction contained 13 bases not matched to a gene. The CDR3 has 15 residues. In DNA, the CDR3 is TGTGCCATCGGGGGCGGACAGGGAGTCGACCAGCCCCAGCATTTT. Protein: CAIGGGQGVDQPQHF.

The chain combines TRBV15 with TRBJ2-3, with 8 bases aligning to TRBD1. This CDR3 is 14 amino acids long. After removal of 8 bases from V and 6 bases from J, the junction contained 10 bases not matched to a gene. The germline V gene encodes CDR1 LNHNV and CDR2 YYDKDF (reference sequence). The CDR3: CATRAGQVEDTQYF. DNA of the CDR3: TGTGCCACCCGTGCGGGACAGGTCGAGGATACGCAGTATTTT.

The J gene is TRBJ2-1, the V gene TRBV7-3; D is perhaps TRBD2 (6 bases). CDR1 and CDR2 from the germline V gene are SGHTA and FQGTGA. The CDR3 contains 14 residues. V lost 4 bases, J lost 8 bases, and 15 bases lay in between. In DNA, the CDR3 is TGTGCCAGCAGCTCCCCCGGGGGTGGGGATGAGCAGTTCTTC. Translated, it gives CASSSPGGGDEQFF.

The chain links TRBV29-1 to TRBJ2-2; D perhaps matches TRBD1 (6 bases). Germline CDR1 is SQVTM and CDR2 is ANQGSEA. The CDR3 is 15 residues long. V lost 3 bases, J lost 0 bases, and 11 bases lay in between. CDR3 protein: CSVEGAYSNTGELFF. The CDR3 DNA reads TGCAGCGTTGAGGGGGCTTACTCGAACACCGGGGAGCTGTTTTTT.